Sequencing of this TCR beta chain was carried out in a study of blood T cell repertoires in COVID-19. Produced via immunoSEQ multiplex PCR; TCRdb's table is partial and in-frame only. The repertoire holds around 69,000 clones, with nearly 90% as singletons. The sequencing input was peripheral blood. This sequence was found in a woman between 50 and 59 years old with active COVID-19.

CDR3 in amino acids: CATSRAGTVQETQYF. The CDR3 nucleotides read TGTGCCACCAGCAGAGCCGGGACAGTCCAAGAGACCCAGTACTTC. The genes are TRBV15 and TRBJ2-5; 7 positions agree with TRBD1. Germline V CDR1 and CDR2: LNHNV, YYDKDF (reference sequence). CDR3 length: 15 residues. J gave up 1 base and V 1 base, and 3 bases lay outside the gene matches. The full variable domain, its missing parts supplied by reference TRBV15 and TRBJ2-5, is DAMVIQNPRYQVTQFGKPVTLSCSQTLNHNVMYWYQQKSSQAPKLLFHYYDKDFNNEADTPDNFQSRRPNTSFCFLDIRSPGLGDTAMYLCATSRAGTVQETQYFGPGTRLLVL.